This T cell receptor beta chain emerged from a study of blood T cell repertoires in COVID-19. Living in 20 to 30 US areas, the participants were between about 18 and 100 years of age. Symptom resolution, clearance, or two negative PCRs marked donors in Cohort 3 as recovered. The data were produced by immunoSEQ multiplex PCR, yet TCRdb's version contains in-frame clones alone and is incomplete. The data hold approximately 290,000 clones, with roughly 88% observed a single time. Source material: PBMCs or T cells enriched from blood (not recorded which). This TCR was recovered from a woman in her 30s who had recovered from COVID-19.

The CDR3, as DNA: TGTGCCACCCGAAGGGGGGGATACACTGAAGCTTTCTTT. Its translation is CATRRGGYTEAFF. The chain employs TRBV27 and TRBJ1-1; possibly TRBD1 for D (6 bases). Germline lookup yields CDR1 MNHEY and CDR2 SMNVEV (reference sequence). The CDR3 is 13 amino acids. V was clipped by 10 bases and J by 3 bases, with 15 bases between them.